These 29 T cell receptor beta chains were all obtained from the same sample, sequenced in a study of cytomegalovirus exposure and HLA in healthy donors. The PCR made use of 60 Vbeta and 13 Jbeta primers. Assay used: immunoSEQ multiplex PCR; TCRdb lists only in-frame clones, some missing. The sample includes around 80,000 clones, approximately 60% of them seen just once. The sequencing sample was made of PBMCs. These receptors all come from a male donor in good health and CMV-seropositive.

This sequence joins TRBV19 and TRBJ1-1; 8 bases align to TRBD1. The germline V gene has CDR1 LNHDA and CDR2 SQIVND (reference sequence). This CDR3 has 14 residues. The V and J ends lost 4 bases and 6 bases, in that order; junction bases with no gene match: 7. The CDR3 loop is CASSTRDRRSEAFF. The CDR3 bases are TGTGCCAGTAGTACCAGGGACAGGCGTTCTGAAGCTTTCTTT.

This clone was observed a handful of times. V is TRBV30 and J is TRBJ2-1, with D possibly matching TRBD2 (5 bases). Germline V gives CDR1 GTSNPN, CDR2 SVGIG (reference sequence). The CDR3 length is 14 residues. The ends were cut back, 0 bases at V and 7 bases at J, with 13 bases in the middle. The CDR3 reads CAWSVGNPGNEQFF. CDR3 nucleotide sequence: TGTGCCTGGAGTGTGGGTAACCCGGGGAATGAGCAGTTCTTC. The full variable domain, completed using reference TRBV30 and TRBJ2-1, is SQTIHQWPATLVQPVGSPLSLECTVEGTSNPNLYWYRQAAGRGLQLLFYSVGIGQISSEVPQNLSASRPQDRQFILSSKKLLLSDSGFYLCAWSVGNPGNEQFFGPGTRLTVL.

The V gene is TRBV19, the J gene TRBJ1-4; TRBD1 aligns across 8 bases. Germline values: CDR1 LNHDA, CDR2 SQIVND (reference sequence). This CDR3 region has 15 residues. V was clipped by 4 bases and J by 5 bases; unmatched bases: 6. CDR3 loop: CASSTPQGVNEKLFF. DNA for the CDR3: TGTGCCAGTAGTACCCCACAGGGGGTGAATGAAAAACTGTTTTTT. The variable domain in full, with the rest retrieved from reference TRBV19 and TRBJ1-4, is DGGITQSPKYLFRKEGQNVTLSCEQNLNHDAMYWYRQDPGQGLRLIYYSQIVNDFQKGDIAEGYSVSREKKESFPLTVTSAQKNPTAFYLCASSTPQGVNEKLFFGSGTQLSVL.

This clone was picked up a small number of times. The CDR3 bases are TGTGCCAGCAGTGTATCTAATTCACCCCTCCACTTT. It translates to CASSVSNSPLHF. The chain carries TRBV6-1 and TRBJ1-6, with D uncertain. V was clipped by 4 bases and J by 6 bases, with 4 bases between them. The length of the CDR3 is 12 residues. Germline-derived CDR1 and CDR2 are MNHNS and SASEGT.

The chain combines TRBV25-1 with TRBJ1-5; 7 bases are a match to TRBD1. This CDR3 contains 14 residues. With 7 bases clipped from V and 13 bases from J, the junction kept 16 bases outside the gene matches. The germline gives CDR1 MGHDK, CDR2 SYGVNS. The CDR3, as DNA: TGTGCCAGCACCACCGGACAGGTAAGCAAGCGGCAGCATTTT. This gives the protein CASTTGQVSKRQHF.

This clone was seen a few times. This chain connects TRBV19 to TRBJ2-5, with D unresolved. V was cut by 2 bases and J by 2 bases, with 12 bases left in between. Germline V gives CDR1 LNHDA, CDR2 SQIVND (reference sequence). This CDR3 contains 15 residues. In DNA form, the CDR3 reads TGTGCCAGTAGTATACCGCTGCGGCTGCAAGAGACCCAGTACTTC. It yields the protein CASSIPLRLQETQYF.

V and J are TRBV15 and TRBJ1-1, with D possibly TRBD1 on 5 matching bases. V lost 3 bases, J lost 5 bases, and 10 bases lay in between. The germline CDR1 and CDR2 sequences are LNHNV and YYDKDF (reference sequence). The CDR3 covers 13 residues. CDR3 amino acids: CATSSTGGTEAFF. In nucleotides, the CDR3 is TGTGCCACCAGCAGTACAGGAGGGACTGAAGCTTTCTTT.

The chain employs TRBV6-1 and TRBJ2-7; 8 bases align to TRBD2. The CDR3 sequence is 12 residues long. In germline, CDR1 is MNHNS, CDR2 SASEGT. Losses at the gene ends were 8 bases for V and 4 bases for J; bases not matched to a gene: 4. The DNA of the CDR3 is TGTGCCAGCCAGGGGACTAGATACGAGCAGTACTTC. Protein sequence: CASQGTRYEQYF.

The chain recombines TRBV4-1 with TRBJ1-3, with 7 positions matching TRBD1. This CDR3 region has 17 residues. The J segment lost 2 bases and the V segment lost 2 bases, leaving 9 bases of the junction unmatched. The germline V gene encodes CDR1 MGHRA and CDR2 YSYEKL. CDR3 DNA: TGCGCCAGCAGCCAATCGATCTTGAGGGGGCCTGGAAACACCATATATTTT. This gives the protein CASSQSILRGPGNTIYF.

In this sample, this clone turned up a few times. The chain recombines TRBV2 with TRBJ1-6; the D gene is possibly TRBD1 (5 bases). CDR3 length: 16 amino acids. From germline, CDR1 is SNHLY and CDR2 FYNNEI. V lost 2 bases and J lost 1, with 9 bases in between. CDR3 residues: CASSESGSSYNSPLHF. The CDR3 DNA is TGTGCCAGCAGTGAATCAGGGTCGTCCTATAATTCACCCCTCCACTTT.

The sample holds a few counts of this clone. This sequence joins TRBV6-6 and TRBJ1-3; D may be TRBD1 (6 bases). V was trimmed by 0 bases and J by 3 bases, leaving 9 bases between them. The CDR3 sequence is 15 residues long. CDR1 is MNHNY and CDR2 is SVGAGI in the germline V gene (reference sequence). CDR3 sequence reads: CASSYSEGGGNTIYF. CDR3 bases: TGTGCCAGCAGTTACTCGGAAGGGGGTGGAAACACCATATATTTT.

The chain joins TRBV6-6 to TRBJ2-7; tentatively, D is TRBD1 (6 bases). The CDR3 is 15 amino acids. Germline lookup yields CDR1 MNHNY and CDR2 SVGAGI (reference sequence). Between the trimmed V and J ends, which lost 7 bases and 7 bases, there was a span of 23 bases. CDR3 in amino acids: CASTLQGKGGQEQYF. CDR3 bases: TGTGCCAGCACCCTTCAGGGGAAGGGTGGTCAAGAGCAGTACTTC.

This chain connects TRBV7-2 to TRBJ1-2; D remains unclear. V lost 0 bases and J lost 3, with 8 bases in between. CDR1 and CDR2 (germline): SGHTA, FQGNSA. This CDR3 contains 14 residues. The CDR3 is CASSLADGYYGYTF. The DNA of the CDR3 is TGTGCCAGCAGCTTAGCCGACGGGTACTATGGCTACACCTTC.

The CDR3 nucleotides are TGTGCCTGGGAGTTCATGAACACTGAAGCTTTCTTT. It yields the protein CAWEFMNTEAFF. The chain joins TRBV30 to TRBJ1-1; D gene uncertain. CDR1 GTSNPN and CDR2 SVGIG come from the germline V gene (reference sequence). The CDR3 loop spans 12 amino acids. V was pared by 5 bases and J by 0 bases, with 7 bases between.

This chain connects TRBV21-1 to TRBJ1-1; TRBD1 is the table's D call, not checked against the DNA. TRBV21-1 is reported as a pseudogene. The CDR3 is 14 amino acids. CDR3 bases: TGTGCCAGCAGCAAAGGGGGACAGGGGTGTGAAGCTTTCTTT. This encodes CASSKGGQGCEAFF.

This sequence joins TRBV5-4 and TRBJ2-7; 7 bases are a match to TRBD2. This CDR3 has 14 residues. Germline CDR1 reads SGHNT; CDR2 reads YYREEE (reference sequence). Trimming at V came to 3 bases and at J to 2 bases, leaving 5 bases not matched to a gene. For the CDR3, the DNA is TGTGCCAGCAGCTCACAAAGCGGGACCTACGAGCAGTACTTC. It translates to CASSSQSGTYEQYF.

This clone is a singleton in its sample. The chain couples TRBV7-2 to TRBJ2-1, with D unclear. Trimming removed 0 bases from V and 6 bases from J, with 6 bases in between. This CDR3 is 13 amino acids long. The germline V gene encodes CDR1 SGHTA and CDR2 FQGNSA. The CDR3 region is CASSLASGNEQFF. CDR3 in DNA: TGTGCCAGCAGCTTAGCGTCCGGCAATGAGCAGTTCTTC.

V is TRBV2 and J is TRBJ1-5, with TRBD1 as a possible D gene (6 bases). Germline V lookup: CDR1 SNHLY, CDR2 FYNNEI. The length of the CDR3 is 13 residues. V lost 7 bases and J lost 8, with 15 bases in between. This CDR3 is CASKDSFDEPQHF. DNA of the CDR3: TGTGCCAGCAAGGACAGTTTCGATGAGCCCCAGCATTTT.

The chain couples TRBV28 to TRBJ2-4, with D unresolved. The CDR3 runs 15 residues. Trimming left V 5 bases short and J 0 bases short, with 11 bases between. CDR1 is MDHEN, CDR2 SYDVKM, per germline. The CDR3 protein is CASSPSFLAKNIQYF. In DNA, the CDR3 is TGTGCCAGCAGTCCCTCTTTCTTAGCCAAAAACATTCAGTACTTC.

The genes are TRBV18 and TRBJ2-7, with a possible D match to TRBD1 (5 bases). The V and J ends lost 0 bases and 4 bases respectively, with 10 bases between them. Germline V gene lookup returns CDR1 KGHSH and CDR2 LQKENI. This CDR3 region has 14 residues. For the CDR3, the DNA is TGTGCCAGCTCACCACCGGTCGCAGGGTACGAGCAGTACTTC. Its protein product is CASSPPVAGYEQYF. Variable domain in full (rest from reference TRBV18 and TRBJ2-7): NAGVMQNPRHLVRRRGQEARLRCSPMKGHSHVYWYRQLPEEGLKFMVYLQKENIIDESGMPKERFSAEFPKEGPSILRIQQVVRGDSAAYFCASSPPVAGYEQYFGPGTRLTVT.

This clone came up once. The V and J genes are TRBV5-3 and TRBJ1-2, with a tentative D call TRBD1 (6 bases). Being an ORF, TRBV5-3 has a function that is uncertain. The CDR3 loop spans 13 amino acids. The V and J ends lost 4 bases and 5 bases respectively, with 12 bases between them. The CDR3 is CARSKDRIYGYTF. The DNA of the CDR3 is TGTGCCAGAAGCAAGGACAGAATATATGGCTACACCTTC.

This chain's CDR3 is CASNGTSGVSTDTQYF. Written as DNA, the CDR3 is TGTGCCAGCAACGGGACTAGCGGGGTTAGCACAGATACGCAGTATTTT. The chain couples TRBV2 to TRBJ2-3; TRBD2 aligns across 13 bases. The germline gives CDR1 SNHLY, CDR2 FYNNEI. V was pared by 7 bases and J by 0 bases, with 4 bases of the junction left unmatched. CDR3 size: 16 residues.

The gene calls are TRBV10-3 and TRBJ2-6; 12 positions agree with TRBD1. The trim removed 11 bases at V and 3 bases at J, leaving 11 bases unmatched. The CDR3 spans 17 residues. Germline CDR1 ENHRY, CDR2 SYGVKD. The DNA of the CDR3 is TGTGCCGTGTCTTCCGGGACAGGGGGCTTTGGGGCCAACGTCCTGACTTTC. Translating it yields CAVSSGTGGFGANVLTF.

This chain uses TRBV6-1 with TRBJ1-5; D is perhaps TRBD1 (5 bases). The CDR3 sequence is 15 residues long. Trimming removed 1 base from V and 7 bases from J, with 14 bases in between. From germline, CDR1 is MNHNS and CDR2 SASEGT. The CDR3 nucleotides read TGTGCCAGCAGTGAAGGGATCGCAGGGAAGCAGCCCCAGCATTTT. It codes for CASSEGIAGKQPQHF.

The rearrangement uses TRBV7-2 and TRBJ2-1, with D possibly being TRBD1 (6 bases). CDR3 length equals 14 residues. V was cut by 5 bases and J by 4 bases, with 12 bases left in between. Germline CDR1 and CDR2: SGHTA and FQGNSA. CDR3 sequence reads: CASSPGGTYNEQFF. The CDR3 bases are TGTGCCAGCAGCCCTGGGGGCACTTACAATGAGCAGTTCTTC.

This clone was detected only a few times. This chain connects TRBV5-1 to TRBJ2-7; 7 positions agree with TRBD2. In germline, CDR1 is SGHRS, CDR2 YFSETQ. Trimming at V came to 4 bases and at J to 0 bases, leaving 10 bases not matched to a gene. This CDR3 has 16 amino acids. The CDR3 loop reads CASSPERGRSSYEQYF. The CDR3 nucleotides are TGCGCCAGCAGCCCGGAGCGGGGCCGAAGCTCCTACGAGCAGTACTTC.

In its sample, this clone was seen a few times. The chain uses TRBV9 and TRBJ2-6; TRBD2 might be the D (5 bases). The CDR3 has 16 residues. CDR1 is SGDLS, CDR2 YYNGEE, per germline. V was shortened by 0 bases and J by 4 bases, with 11 bases between the two germline ends. Here the CDR3 reads CASSVAPGEGANVLTF. CDR3 coding DNA: TGTGCCAGCAGCGTAGCTCCCGGGGAAGGGGCCAACGTCCTGACTTTC.

The chain carries TRBV9 and TRBJ2-3; 9 nucleotides match TRBD2. This CDR3 comprises 17 residues. Germline-derived CDR1 and CDR2 are SGDLS and YYNGEE. V shed 0 bases and J 1 base; nucleotides not matched to a gene: 6. Here the CDR3 DNA reads TGTGCCAGCAGCGTAGAGGGGCGGGGGGGCGGCACAGATACGCAGTATTTT. Amino acids: CASSVEGRGGGTDTQYF.

This chain connects TRBV5-1 to TRBJ1-5; 8 bases line up with TRBD1. In germline, CDR1 is SGHRS, CDR2 YFSETQ. V trimming: 1 base; J trimming: 1 base; junction bases outside the gene matches: 1. This CDR3 is built from 15 residues. The CDR3 DNA is TGCGCCAGCAGCTTGAGGACAGGGAGCAATCAGCCCCAGCATTTT. It yields the protein CASSLRTGSNQPQHF.